This is a list of T cell receptor beta chains from one sample in a study of CD8 T cells in Susac syndrome. MiXCR, applied by TCRdb to the immunoSEQ multiplex PCR reads, yields one record per CDR3 protein. The data hold about 130,000 distinct CDR3 sequences, with 85% to 95% observed a single time. The sequenced sample consisted of CD8+ T cells from PBMCs. These receptors were obtained from a human donor with Susac syndrome. The CDR3 runs from the conserved cysteine through the conserved F or W. Each record gives: clone size, CDR3 length, J gene, V gene, D gene, CDR3 protein, CDR3 DNA. The D gene is left open where the match is weak. Not all rows give a size; the values are once, few, many and, for expanded clones, a class.

once	12	TRBJ2-1	TRBV27	-	CATSTGYNEQFF	TGTGCCACGAGCACAGGGTACAATGAGCAGTTCTTC
few	13	TRBJ1-2	TRBV20-1	TRBD1	CSAPSGQGLGYTF	TGCAGTGCCCCATCCGGACAGGGGCTTGGCTACACCTTC
once	13	TRBJ1-2	TRBV20-1	-	CSARDTDNYGYTF	TGCAGTGCTAGAGATACAGACAACTATGGCTACACCTTC
few	14	TRBJ2-7	TRBV27	-	CASSLGGQAYEQYF	TGTGCCAGCAGTTTGGGGGGTCAGGCCTACGAGCAGTACTTC
-	12	TRBJ2-1	TRBV30	-	CAWSDSGGATFF	TGTGCCTGGAGTGACTCAGGGGGGGCGACGTTCTTC
few	15	TRBJ2-7	TRBV20-1	TRBD2	CSARSASGDPCEQYF	TGCAGTGCTAGATCGGCTAGCGGAGACCCCTGCGAGCAGTACTTC
-	18	TRBJ2-3	TRBV4-1	TRBD2	CASSQEGTSGGSTDTQYF	TGCGCCAGCAGCCAAGAGGGGACTAGCGGAGGGAGCACAGATACGCAGTATTTT
once	13	TRBJ2-5	TRBV21-1	-	CTKLRAGEETQYF	TGTACCAAGCTTAGGGCGGGAGAAGAGACCCAGTACTTC
-	11	TRBJ2-7	TRBV27	-	CASSSLYEQYF	TGTGCCAGCAGTTCCCTCTACGAGCAGTACTTC
-	13	TRBJ2-5	TRBV5-4	-	CASSLARRETQYF	TGTGCCAGCAGCTTGGCCAGGCGGGAGACCCAGTACTTC
-	19	TRBJ2-7	TRBV4-2	-	CASSLTQTSLASVSYEQYF	TGTGCCAGCAGCCTTACCCAAACGTCCTTAGCTAGCGTTTCCTACGAGCAGTACTTC
few	10	TRBJ2-1	TRBV2	-	CASSGLEQFF	TGTGCCAGCAGTGGTCTTGAGCAGTTCTTC